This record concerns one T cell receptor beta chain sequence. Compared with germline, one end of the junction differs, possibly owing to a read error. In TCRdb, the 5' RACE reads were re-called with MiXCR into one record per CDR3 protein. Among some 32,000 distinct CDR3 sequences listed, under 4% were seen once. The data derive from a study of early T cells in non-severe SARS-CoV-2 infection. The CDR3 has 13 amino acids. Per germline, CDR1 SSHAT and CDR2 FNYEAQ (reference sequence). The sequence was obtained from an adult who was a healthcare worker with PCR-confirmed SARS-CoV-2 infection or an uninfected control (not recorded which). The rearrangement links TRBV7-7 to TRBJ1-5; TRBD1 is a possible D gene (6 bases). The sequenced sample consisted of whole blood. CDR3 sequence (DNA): TGTGCTAGCAGCCCAGGGGTCAATCAGCCCCAGCATTTT. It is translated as CASSPGVNQPQHF. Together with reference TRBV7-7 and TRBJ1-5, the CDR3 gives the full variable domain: GAGVSQSPRYKVTKRGQDVTLRCDPISSHATLYWYQQALGQGPEFLTYFNYEAQPDKSGLPSDRFSAERPEGSISTLTIQRTEQRDSAMYRCASSPGVNQPQHFGDGTRLSIL.